This T cell receptor (beta chain) was found in a study of CD8+ T cells in alopecia areata. In the study overall: Oral tofacitinib, 5 to 10 mg twice daily, was given in an open-label trial. Regarding the study as a whole: Affected lesional scalp, above all in alopecia totalis/universalis, was more clonal than normal scalp. Mice gave a clearer picture of TCR sharing than patients did, possibly for HLA-related reasons. The study also sequences resident alphabeta T cells of normal skin in scalp samples.

V lost 3 bases to trimming and J lost 5 bases; unmatched junction nucleotides: 4. CDR1 SGHDN and CDR2 FVKESK come from the germline V gene. The CDR3 totals 14 residues. Sample treatment: oral pan-JAK inhibitor, 5-10 mg twice daily. Sequencing templates came from extracted RNA that was reverse transcribed into cDNA. Profiling relied on immunoSEQ multiplex PCR, and the TCRdb table lists in-frame clones only, not all of them. The sample lists about 76,000 clones; about 71% were seen once. Concerning this clone: Its cognate antigen is unknown.

The sample consisted of CD8+ T cells sorted from blood, taken at week 24, from a patient treated with tofacitinib. The source is a human donor with alopecia areata. The chain couples TRBV14 to TRBJ1-2; 9 bases map to TRBD1. CDR3 in DNA: TGTGCCAGCAGCCAGTCCGGGACAGGGTATGGCTACACCTTC. Translated, it gives CASSQSGTGYGYTF.